A selection of T cell receptor beta chains follows, all from one sample in a study of cytomegalovirus exposure and HLA in healthy donors. Data came from immunoSEQ multiplex PCR; TCRdb stores just in-frame clones and leaves some out. The sample lists around 150,000 clones; 70% to 80% were seen once. The material sequenced was PBMCs. Receptors originate from a man in his forties or fifties in good health and CMV-seropositive. Both conserved end residues are part of each CDR3. D genes are given only for firm matches. Clone size is stated in some rows and not others, as once, few, many or a class when expanded.

TRBD1	TRBJ2-5	TRBV2	-	TGTGCCGCTACCGGGACAGGAGAGACCCAGTACTTC	CAATGTGETQYF
TRBD1	TRBJ2-7	TRBV6-5	-	TGTGCCAGCAGTAAGGGACAGGCGACCTACGAGCAGTACTTC	CASSKGQATYEQYF
-	TRBJ2-2	TRBV4-1	-	TGCGCCAGCAGCCGAATAACGGGTCCGACCGGGGAGCTGTTTTTT	CASSRITGPTGELFF
-	TRBJ2-1	TRBV11-3	few	TGTGCCAGCAGCTTAGGTGGGGCGTACAATGAGCAGTTCTTC	CASSLGGAYNEQFF
-	TRBJ2-5	TRBV29-1	-	TGCAGCGTTGAATGGTCGGGGTCCCCGCGCGGGACCCAGTACTTC	CSVEWSGSPRGTQYF
TRBD2	TRBJ2-7	TRBV19	once	TGTGCCAGTAGTCCTATTAGCGGGTACTCCTACGAGCAGTACTTC	CASSPISGYSYEQYF
-	TRBJ2-1	TRBV9	-	TGTGCCAGCAGCGTAGCTCCGATAGCCAATGAGCAGTTCTTC	CASSVAPIANEQFF
TRBD2	TRBJ2-1	TRBV23-1	-	TGCGCCAGCAGTCAAATCCAGGAGGCTAGCGGGAGATCGTACAATGAGCAGTTCTTC	CASSQIQEASGRSYNEQFF
-	TRBJ1-4	TRBV6-1	-	TGTGCCGTAGCCCCGTCCAGGAGGGTGGAAAAACTGTTTTTT	CAVAPSRRVEKLFF
TRBD2	TRBJ2-5	TRBV5-4	-	TGTGCCAGCAGCCCGGGAGGACTCCAAGAGACCCAGTACTTC	CASSPGGLQETQYF
TRBD2	TRBJ2-7	TRBV6-5	-	TGTGCCAGCAGTTACGTGGGAGCGGGAGGCTACGAGCAGTACTTC	CASSYVGAGGYEQYF
-	TRBJ2-7	TRBV28	once	TGTGCCAGCAGCCCAGGGTTCTCCTACGAGCAGTACTTC	CASSPGFSYEQYF
TRBD2	TRBJ2-1	TRBV28	-	TGTGCCAGCAGTTTAAGTCGGGACTACACTTTTGAGCAGTTCTTC	CASSLSRDYTFEQFF
-	TRBJ2-7	TRBV4-1	-	TGCGCCAGCAGCCAGGACAGTTACACCTACGAGCAGTACTTC	CASSQDSYTYEQYF
TRBD2	TRBJ2-3	TRBV10-2	-	TGCGCCAGCCACGAACTAGCGGAAAGCACAGATACGCAGTATTTT	CASHELAESTDTQYF
TRBD1	TRBJ2-7	TRBV5-1	-	TGCGCCAGCAGCCAGAGACAGGGGAGCTCCTACGAGCAGTACTTC	CASSQRQGSSYEQYF
TRBD2	TRBJ2-4	TRBV2	-	TGTGCCAGCAGAGCGGGAGGTATAAGAAACATTCAGTACTTC	CASRAGGIRNIQYF
-	TRBJ2-1	TRBV4-1	-	TGCGCCAGCAGCCAAGACATCCCCTACAATGAGCAGTTCTTC	CASSQDIPYNEQFF
TRBD2	TRBJ2-2	TRBV27	-	TGTGCCAGCGGACTAAGCCCCGGGACTAGCGGGAGAGGGGCCGGGGAGCTGTTTTTT	CASGLSPGTSGRGAGELFF
TRBD2	TRBJ2-2	TRBV5-4	-	TGTGCCAGCAGCTTAGCAGCGGGATCTTCAACCGGGGAGCTGTTTTTT	CASSLAAGSSTGELFF
-	TRBJ2-1	TRBV19	-	TGTGCCAGTAGGTCGGGACTCAACAAGAGGCAGTTCTTC	CASRSGLNKRQFF
-	TRBJ1-1	TRBV30	few	TGTGCCTGGAGTGACAGGGTCGCTGAAGCTTTCTTT	CAWSDRVAEAFF
TRBD2	TRBJ2-5	TRBV5-1	few	TGCGCCAGCAGCTTGGGAACGGGAGGGGAGACCCAGTACTTC	CASSLGTGGETQYF
TRBD1	TRBJ2-3	TRBV29-1	-	TGCAGCGTGGGGACAGGGAGAACAGATACGCAGTATTTT	CSVGTGRTDTQYF
-	TRBJ1-5	TRBV19	few	TGTGCCAGTACCCGATGGCAGGATAGCAATCAGCCCCAGCATTTT	CASTRWQDSNQPQHF
TRBD1	TRBJ1-1	TRBV27	-	TGTGCCAGCGCTTTAAGACAGGGACTCCTAGACACTGAAGCTTTCTTT	CASALRQGLLDTEAFF
-	TRBJ1-2	TRBV5-1	-	TGCGCCAGCAGCTTGCAGGGGAATGGCTACACCTTC	CASSLQGNGYTF
-	TRBJ1-3	TRBV28	-	TGTGCCAGCGGAAAGGGGGAAAACACCATATATTTT	CASGKGENTIYF
TRBD1	TRBJ2-7	TRBV28	-	TGTGCCAGCAGTCCCCCCGGGACAGGGAGGTTACTCCGCGAGCAGTACTTC	CASSPPGTGRLLREQYF
TRBD1	TRBJ2-5	TRBV27	-	TGTGCCAGCAGTTTATCAGGACAGGGGGCGGGGGAGACCCAGTACTTC	CASSLSGQGAGETQYF
-	TRBJ2-5	TRBV4-2	-	TGTGCCAGCAGGTTCGAGGAGACCCAGTACTTC	CASRFEETQYF
TRBD1	TRBJ2-7	TRBV6-1	-	TGTGCCAGCACCTACAAGGGGACAGGGGGCTACGAGCAGTACTTC	CASTYKGTGGYEQYF
TRBD2	TRBJ2-3	TRBV5-1	once	TGCGCCAGCAGCTCAAGACTAGCGGTCTCTGATACGCAGTATTTT	CASSSRLAVSDTQYF
TRBD2	TRBJ2-1	TRBV28	-	TGTGCCAGCAGTTTGGCGTCTAGCGGGAGAGAAAACAATGAGCAGTTCTTC	CASSLASSGRENNEQFF
-	TRBJ1-3	TRBV6-5	-	TGTGCCAGCAGTCTTAGGGGTATTGGAAACACCATATATTTT	CASSLRGIGNTIYF
TRBD1	TRBJ2-7	TRBV27	-	TGTGCCAGCAGCTCAATCGGGACAGGGAGCTCCTACGAGCAGTACTTC	CASSSIGTGSSYEQYF
TRBD2	TRBJ2-3	TRBV27	-	TGTGCCAGCAGTCCTAGCGGGGGCACAGATACGCAGTATTTT	CASSPSGGTDTQYF
-	TRBJ2-1	TRBV18	few	TGTGCCAGCTCACCGGCCCTCAACAATGAGCAGTTCTTC	CASSPALNNEQFF
TRBD2	TRBJ2-2	TRBV6-4	-	TGTGCCAGCAGTGTTAGCGGGAGCACCGGGGAGCTGTTTTTT	CASSVSGSTGELFF
TRBD1	TRBJ2-7	TRBV5-6	-	TGTGCCAGCAGCTTGGACAGGGGCTACGAGCAGTACTTC	CASSLDRGYEQYF
-	TRBJ1-1	TRBV28	-	TGTGCCAGCAGTTTGGCCGTAGGGCAGGGTAAAGAAGCTTTCTTT	CASSLAVGQGKEAFF
TRBD2	TRBJ2-1	TRBV9	-	TGTGCCAGCAGCGTGGCGACTAGCGGACATCACAATGAGCAGTTCTTC	CASSVATSGHHNEQFF
-	TRBJ2-2	TRBV21-1	-	TGTGCCAGCAGCCGACTCTACTACGGGAGGACCGGCTGGTGGGAGCTGTTTTTT	CASSRLYYGRTGWWELFF
-	TRBJ2-7	TRBV28	-	TGTGCCAGCAACCGTGGGGGGGCCCTCCACGAGCAGTACTTC	CASNRGGALHEQYF
TRBD1	TRBJ2-7	TRBV7-9	-	TGTGCCAGCAGCTCGGTATACAGGGGAAAGGGCTACGAGCAGTACTTC	CASSSVYRGKGYEQYF
TRBD2	TRBJ2-3	TRBV5-1	-	TGCGCCAGCAGCTTGGGGACTAGCGGGATAGCAGCAGATACGCAGTATTTT	CASSLGTSGIAADTQYF
-	TRBJ2-3	TRBV19	-	TGTGCCAGTAGTACTAGCCCGAGCACAGATACGCAGTATTTT	CASSTSPSTDTQYF
TRBD1	TRBJ2-3	TRBV5-1	-	TGCGCCAGCAGCTTGGGGGACAGACCAGATACGCAGTATTTT	CASSLGDRPDTQYF